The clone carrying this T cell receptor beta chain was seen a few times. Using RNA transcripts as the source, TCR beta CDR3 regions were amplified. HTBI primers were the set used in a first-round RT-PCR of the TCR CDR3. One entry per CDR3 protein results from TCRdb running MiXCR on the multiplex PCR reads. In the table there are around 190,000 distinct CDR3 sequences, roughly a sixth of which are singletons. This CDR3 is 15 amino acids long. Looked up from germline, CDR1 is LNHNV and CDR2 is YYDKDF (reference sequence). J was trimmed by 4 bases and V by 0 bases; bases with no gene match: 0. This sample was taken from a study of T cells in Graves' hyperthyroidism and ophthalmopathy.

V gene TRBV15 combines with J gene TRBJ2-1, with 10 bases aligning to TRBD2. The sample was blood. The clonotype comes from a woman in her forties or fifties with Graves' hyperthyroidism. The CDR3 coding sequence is TGTGCCACCAGCAGAGAGACTAGCGGGTACAATGAGCAGTTCTTC. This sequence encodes CATSRETSGYNEQFF.